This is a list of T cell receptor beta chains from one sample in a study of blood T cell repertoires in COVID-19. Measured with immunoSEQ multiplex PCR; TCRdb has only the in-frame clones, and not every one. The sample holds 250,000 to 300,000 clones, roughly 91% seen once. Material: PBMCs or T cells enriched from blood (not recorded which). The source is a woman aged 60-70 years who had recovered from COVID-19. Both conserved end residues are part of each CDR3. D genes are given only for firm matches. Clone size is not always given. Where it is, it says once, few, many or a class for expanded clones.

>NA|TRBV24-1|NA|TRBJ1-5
TGTGCCACCAGTGACTCCGACAAGTACGGTCAGCCCCAGCATTTT
CATSDSDKYGQPQHF
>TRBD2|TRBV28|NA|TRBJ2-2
TGTGCCAGCAGTTCCCTAGCGGGAGTTGACACCGGGGAGCTGTTTTTT
CASSSLAGVDTGELFF
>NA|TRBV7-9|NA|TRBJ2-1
TGTGCCAGCAGCTTAGGGGCAGGGGCCAATGAGCAGTTCTTC
CASSLGAGANEQFF
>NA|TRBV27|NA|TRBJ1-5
TGTGCCAGCAGTTTATCCTCCTTACAGCCCCAGCATTTT
CASSLSSLQPQHF
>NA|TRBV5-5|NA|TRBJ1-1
TGTGCCAGCAGCCCCGCTATGAACACTGAAGCTTTCTTT
CASSPAMNTEAFF
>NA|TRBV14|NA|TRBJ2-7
TGTGCCAGCAGCCAAGTAGTTCGCAGGGTCTACGAGCAGTACTTC
CASSQVVRRVYEQYF
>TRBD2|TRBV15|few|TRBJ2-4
TGTGCCACCAGCAACCCAACTAGCGGGAGGGGATATTCGGCCAAAAACATTCAGTACTTC
CATSNPTSGRGYSAKNIQYF
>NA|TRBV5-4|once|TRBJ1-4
TGTGCCAGCAGCCCACGGGTGGATGAAAAACTGTTTTTT
CASSPRVDEKLFF
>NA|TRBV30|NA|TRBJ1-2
TGTGCCTGGAGTGTAACTGCTCGTGGCTATGGCTACACCTTC
CAWSVTARGYGYTF
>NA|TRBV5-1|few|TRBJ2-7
TGCGCCAGCAGCTTGGGGGCAGCTATTCAATACGAGCAGTACTTC
CASSLGAAIQYEQYF
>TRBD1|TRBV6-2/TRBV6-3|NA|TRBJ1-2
TGTGCCAGCAGTACCGGACAGGGGAAGAACGATGGCTACACCTTC
CASSTGQGKNDGYTF
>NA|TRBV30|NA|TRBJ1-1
TGTGCCAGAAAACCAGCGTACATGAACACTGAAGCTTTCTTT
CARKPAYMNTEAFF
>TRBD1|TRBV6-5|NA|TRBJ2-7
TGTGCCAGCAGTAGACGGGACAGGGGGAACGAGCAGTACTTC
CASSRRDRGNEQYF
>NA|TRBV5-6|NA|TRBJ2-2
TGTGCCAGCACCACGGGACTCCGTTCTAACACCGGGGAGCTGTTTTTT
CASTTGLRSNTGELFF
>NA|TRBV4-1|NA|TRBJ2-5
TGCGCCAGCCGCAGGACCCAGTACTTC
CASRRTQYF
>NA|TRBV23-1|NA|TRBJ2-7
TGCGCCAGCAGTCAGGGGGGGGCTAGCGGAGGCGTCGAGCGGTACTTC
CASSQGGASGGVERYF
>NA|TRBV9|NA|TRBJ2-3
TGTGCCAGCAGCCCTGACACGAGCACAGATACGCAGTATTTT
CASSPDTSTDTQYF
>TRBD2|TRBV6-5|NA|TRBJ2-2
TGTGCCACCCGCTGGCGGGAGGGCCCCGGGGAGCTGTTTTTT
CATRWREGPGELFF
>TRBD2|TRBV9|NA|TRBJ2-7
TGTGCCAGCAGCGTAGAAGCGGGAGTTAGCTACGAGCAGTACTTC
CASSVEAGVSYEQYF
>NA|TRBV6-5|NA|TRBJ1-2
TGTGCCAGCAGTTACTCGAAGGCAGGGGTACCGGGCTACACCTTC
CASSYSKAGVPGYTF
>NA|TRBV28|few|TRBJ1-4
TGTGCCAGCACTACCCAAGGGGGAACTAATGAAAAACTGTTTTTT
CASTTQGGTNEKLFF
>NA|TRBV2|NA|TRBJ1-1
TGTGCCAGCAGTGAGCTCCAGGGGAACACTGAAGCTTTCTTT
CASSELQGNTEAFF
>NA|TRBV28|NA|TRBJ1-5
TGTGCCAGCAGTTTAAGCAGGGGAGCAAGTCAGCCCCAGCATTTT
CASSLSRGASQPQHF
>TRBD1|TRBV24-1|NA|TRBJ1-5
TGTGCCACCAGTGATTTGCGACAGGGAGGCAATCAGCCCCAGCATTTT
CATSDLRQGGNQPQHF
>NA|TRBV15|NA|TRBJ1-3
TGTGCCACCAGCAGAGGCAGGGGTACTGGAAACACCATATATTTT
CATSRGRGTGNTIYF
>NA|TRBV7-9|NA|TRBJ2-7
TGTGCCAGCAGCTTAGCACCCAGCGGGCAGTACTTC
CASSLAPSGQYF
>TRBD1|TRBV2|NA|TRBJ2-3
TGTGCCAGCAGTGGGCGACAGGGGATCACAGATACGCAGTATTTT
CASSGRQGITDTQYF
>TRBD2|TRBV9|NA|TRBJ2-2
TGTGCCAGCAGCCACCCACATGGGGCCGGGAGCGGGGGACAGAACACCGGGGAGCTGTTTTTT
CASSHPHGAGSGGQNTGELFF
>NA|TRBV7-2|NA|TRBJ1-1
TGTGCCAGCAGCTCCCCGGGAGCGAACACTGAAGCTTTCTTT
CASSSPGANTEAFF
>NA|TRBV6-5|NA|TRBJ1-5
TGTGCCAGCAGTTATAACTTCAATCAGCCCCAGCATTTT
CASSYNFNQPQHF
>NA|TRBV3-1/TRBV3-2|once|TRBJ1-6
TGTGCCAGCAGCCAACCGTCCCTCGCGAGAAATTCACCCCTCCACTTT
CASSQPSLARNSPLHF
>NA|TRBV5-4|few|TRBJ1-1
TGTGCCAGCAGTCAGGGGACGGATCTTGAAGCTTTCTTT
CASSQGTDLEAFF
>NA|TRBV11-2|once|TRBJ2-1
TGTGCCAGCAACCCCCTCGGACAAATTAGTGATGAGCAGTTCTTC
CASNPLGQISDEQFF
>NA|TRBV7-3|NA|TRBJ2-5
TGTGCCAGCAGCTTAACGGGACTTGAGGTAGAGACCCAGTACTTC
CASSLTGLEVETQYF
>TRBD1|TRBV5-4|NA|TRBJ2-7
TGTGCCAGCAGCTTGTGGGGGACAGAGTACTACGAGCAGTACTTC
CASSLWGTEYYEQYF
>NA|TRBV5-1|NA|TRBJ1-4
TGCGCCAGCAGGACAGGTTGGGAGGAAAAACTGTTTTTT
CASRTGWEEKLFF
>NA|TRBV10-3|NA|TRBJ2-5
TGTGCCATCAGTGAGTCGCGAACTCGAGAGGTGGAGACCCAGTACTTC
CAISESRTREVETQYF
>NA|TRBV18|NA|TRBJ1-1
TGTGCCAGCTCACCCTTAGGGGCGAACACTGAAGCTTTCTTT
CASSPLGANTEAFF
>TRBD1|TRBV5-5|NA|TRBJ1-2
TGTGCCAGCAGCTCCCGGGGACAGGGGGCAGGTGGCTACACCTTC
CASSSRGQGAGGYTF
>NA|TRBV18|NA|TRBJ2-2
TGTGCCAGCTCACGAGAGCAGGGTTACACCGGGGAGCTGTTTTTT
CASSREQGYTGELFF
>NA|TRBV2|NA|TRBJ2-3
TGTGCCAGAGGGACGCGGGAAACAGATACGCAGTATTTT
CARGTRETDTQYF
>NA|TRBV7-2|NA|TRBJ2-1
TGTGCCAGCAGGGCCGTTAGCGGAAGCTCCTACAATGAGCAGTTCTTC
CASRAVSGSSYNEQFF
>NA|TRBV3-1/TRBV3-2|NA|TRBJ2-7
TGTGCCAGCAGCCAAGATAGTACTAGCCCTCTATTCTACGAGCAGTACTTC
CASSQDSTSPLFYEQYF
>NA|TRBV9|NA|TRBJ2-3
TGTGCCAGCAGCGTAGTTAGCGGATCCACAGATACGCAGTATTTT
CASSVVSGSTDTQYF
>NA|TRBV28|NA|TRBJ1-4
TGTGCCAGCAGTTGGGGAGGGGCGGTTGAAAAACTGTTTTTT
CASSWGGAVEKLFF
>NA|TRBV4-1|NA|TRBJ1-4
TGCGCCAGCAGCCATGGTACAGGGCCCACACCCGTGGGTGAAAAACTGTTTTTT
CASSHGTGPTPVGEKLFF
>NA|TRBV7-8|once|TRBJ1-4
TGTGCCAGCAGCTTAAGGCCAGGCCCAACTAATGAAAAACTGTTTTTT
CASSLRPGPTNEKLFF
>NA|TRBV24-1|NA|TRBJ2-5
TGTGCCACCAGTGCCCCGGGACTTCTTTACCAAGAGACCCAGTACTTC
CATSAPGLLYQETQYF
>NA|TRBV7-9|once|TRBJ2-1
TGTGCCAGCAGTTCTGGCTATGAGCAGTTCTTC
CASSSGYEQFF
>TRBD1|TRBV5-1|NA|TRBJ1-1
TGCGCCAGCAGCCCAACCGACAGGGGCACTGAAGCTTTCTTT
CASSPTDRGTEAFF
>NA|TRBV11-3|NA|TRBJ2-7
TGTGCCAGCAGCTTTTGGTCGGGAGAGCAGTACTTC
CASSFWSGEQYF
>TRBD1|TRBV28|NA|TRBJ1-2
TGTGCCAGCAGTTCACAGGGGGGGGACAGGGATGGCTACACCTTC
CASSSQGGDRDGYTF
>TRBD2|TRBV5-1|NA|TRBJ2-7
TGCGCCAGCAGCCCCCGGACTAGCGGGAGCTACGAGCAGTACTTC
CASSPRTSGSYEQYF
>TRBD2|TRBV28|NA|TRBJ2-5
TGTGCCAGCAGTTTATGGCCTAGCGGGGGCCCCCAAGAGACCCAGTACTTC
CASSLWPSGGPQETQYF
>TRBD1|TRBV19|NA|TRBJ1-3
TGTGCCAGTACGGGACAGGGAAATTTCAACTCTGGAAACACCATATATTTT
CASTGQGNFNSGNTIYF
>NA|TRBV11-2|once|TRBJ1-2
TGTGCCAGCAGCCCCGGGATTCAGGGCTACACCTTC
CASSPGIQGYTF
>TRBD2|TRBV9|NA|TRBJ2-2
TGTGCCAGCAGCGTAGTTCTAGCGGGAGAATTTGGTACCGGGGAGCTGTTTTTT
CASSVVLAGEFGTGELFF
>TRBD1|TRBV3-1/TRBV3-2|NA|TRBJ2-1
TGTGCCAGCAGCCAAGTGGGGACAGGGAGTAATGAGCAGTTCTTC
CASSQVGTGSNEQFF
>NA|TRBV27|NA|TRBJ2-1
TGTGCCAGCGACAGGAGCCGGCGAGGCAATGAGCAGTTCTTC
CASDRSRRGNEQFF
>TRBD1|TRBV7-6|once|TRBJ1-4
TGTGCCAGCAGCGGTGGACAGGCGTCAGAAAAACTGTTTTTT
CASSGGQASEKLFF